What follows are 15 T cell receptor beta chains derived from one specimen sequenced in a study of T-cell reconstitution after alpha-beta-depleted transplantation in children. Unique molecular identifiers were built into the TCRbeta library. In TCRdb, the PCR reads were re-called with MiXCR into one record per CDR3 protein. The sample lists hundreds of thousands of distinct CDR3 sequences, about 12% occurring once. Source: PBMCs, taken before TCRalphabeta/CD19-depleted stem cell transplant. The receptors were sampled from a girl aged 2 to 9 with congenital amegakaryocytic thrombocytopenia, due to receive a stem cell transplant.

V is TRBV20-1 and J is TRBJ2-2; D call uncertain. Looked up from germline, CDR1 is DFQATT and CDR2 is SNEGSKA (reference sequence). This CDR3 comprises 15 residues. The ends were cut back, 4 bases at V and 0 bases at J, with 12 bases in the middle. The CDR3 DNA reads TGCAGTGCTACTGGGCAGTTCGCGAACACCGGGGAGCTGTTTTTT. Translating gives CSATGQFANTGELFF.

This clonotype was seen only a few times. V and J are TRBV29-1 and TRBJ2-7; 11 bases map to TRBD2. This CDR3 has 13 residues. The junction had 7 bases not matched to a gene; V was cut back by 6 bases and J by 6 bases. Germline CDR1 and CDR2: SQVTM and ANQGSEA. CDR3 coding DNA: TGCAGCGTCGGCGGGACTAGCGGACCCGAGCAGTACTTC. Translated, it gives CSVGGTSGPEQYF.

This clonotype turned up a few times. The chain joins TRBV15 to TRBJ2-2; D is unclear. The ends were cut back, 0 bases at V and 2 bases at J, with 4 bases in the middle. CDR3 length equals 14 residues. Germline values: CDR1 LNHNV, CDR2 YYDKDF (reference sequence). As DNA, the CDR3 is TGTGCCACCAGCAGAGAAGCTAACACCGGGGAGCTGTTTTTT. Amino acid sequence: CATSREANTGELFF.

The rearrangement joins TRBV3-1 to TRBJ1-5, with D possibly being TRBD1 (5 bases). This CDR3 comprises 15 residues. The germline gives CDR1 LGHDT, CDR2 YNNKEL (reference sequence). V was shortened by 0 bases and J by 3 bases, with 9 bases between the two germline ends. CDR3 region: CASSQDDSFNQPQHF. The CDR3 coding sequence is TGTGCCAGCAGCCAAGATGACAGCTTCAATCAGCCCCAGCATTTT.

The rearrangement uses TRBV7-8 and TRBJ2-3; no clear D gene. Germline CDR1 is SGHVS and CDR2 is FQNEAQ. CDR3 length: 17 residues. Deletions cut 0 bases from V and 0 bases from J, with 13 bases between. The CDR3 loop reads CASSLAVSDTSTDTQYF. In nucleotides, the CDR3 is TGTGCCAGCAGCTTAGCGGTGTCTGACACAAGCACAGATACGCAGTATTTT.

The CDR3, as DNA: TGTGCCAGCAGCTTTGTCCCACTATCCGACAGATTATATGGCTACACCTTC. The encoded protein is CASSFVPLSDRLYGYTF. V and J are TRBV5-6 and TRBJ1-2; maybe TRBD1 (5 bases). Trimming removed 2 bases from V and 5 bases from J, with 22 bases in between. The CDR3 totals 17 residues. The germline CDR1 and CDR2 sequences are SGHDT and YYEEEE.

This clonotype was detected many times. This chain uses TRBV29-1 with TRBJ2-1; tentative D call: TRBD1 (6 bases). Trimming stripped 5 bases from V and 1 base from J, with 9 bases between. CDR3 length: 13 amino acids. Germline CDR1 reads SQVTM; CDR2 reads ANQGSEA. The chain's CDR3 is CSVFRGSYNEQFF. CDR3 DNA: TGCAGCGTTTTCAGGGGTTCCTACAATGAGCAGTTCTTC.

There are many counts of this clonotype. The junction and the germline gene differ at one end; a read error may be behind it. The chain has TRBV12-3 or TRBV12-4 and TRBJ2-3; no firm D call. This CDR3 comprises 12 residues. CDR3 sequence (DNA): TGTGCCAGCAGCTTAGATACAGATACGCAGTATTTT. It specifies CASSLDTDTQYF.

This clonotype turned up a few times. This sequence joins TRBV5-6 and TRBJ2-7; a weak D match, TRBD1 (6 bases). This CDR3 contains 15 residues. CDR1 SGHDT and CDR2 YYEEEE come from the germline V gene. The germline V and J ends were trimmed by 0 bases and 4 bases, with 14 bases remaining between them. The DNA of the CDR3 is TGTGCCAGCAGCTTGGCATTCAGGGGCCGGTACGAGCAGTACTTC. Encoded protein: CASSLAFRGRYEQYF.

This clonotype was recorded many times. The rearrangement uses TRBV20-1 and TRBJ2-1; 12 bases line up with TRBD2. The V gene's germline CDR1 is DFQATT and CDR2 SNEGSKA (reference sequence). With 5 bases clipped from V and 5 bases from J, the junction kept 7 bases outside the gene matches. The CDR3 length is 15 residues. As DNA, the CDR3 is TGCAGTGCTGGGGGGACTAGCGGGTGGAACAATGAGCAGTTCTTC. It specifies CSAGGTSGWNNEQFF.

V usage is TRBV27 and J usage is TRBJ1-4; 9 nucleotides match TRBD1. V was clipped by 5 bases and J by 12 bases; unmatched bases: 13. The CDR3 extends over 15 amino acids. CDR1 is MNHEY, CDR2 SMNVEV, per germline (reference sequence). CDR3 sequence: CASSRSRDRATELFF. For the CDR3, the DNA is TGTGCCAGCAGTCGCTCCCGGGACAGGGCCACCGAACTGTTTTTT. The full variable domain, in which reference TRBV27 and TRBJ1-4 provide the parts outside the CDR3, is EAQVTQNPRYLITVTGKKLTVTCSQNMNHEYMSWYRQDPGLGLRQIYYSMNVEVTDKGDVPEGYKVSRKEKRNFPLILESPSPNQTSLYFCASSRSRDRATELFFGSGTQLSVL.

This clonotype was seen more than once but under ten times. The chain employs TRBV27 and TRBJ2-7; no firm D call. The CDR3 is made up of 11 amino acids. With 7 bases removed from V and 2 bases from J, the gap between germline ends came to 6 bases. CDR1 MNHEY and CDR2 SMNVEV come from the germline V gene (reference sequence). The CDR3 reads CASNPTYEQYF. CDR3 DNA: TGTGCCAGCAATCCGACCTACGAGCAGTACTTC.

This clonotype has ten or more counts. This rearrangement joins TRBV12-3 or TRBV12-4 to TRBJ2-1, with TRBD1 identical over 9 bases. This CDR3 has 13 amino acids. V gave up 3 bases and J gave up 16 bases; unmatched junction bases: 10. The CDR3, as DNA: TGTGCCAGCAGTTTCTTCCATTTGGGACAGGGTTTCTTC. This encodes CASSFFHLGQGFF.

This clonotype was counted only a few times. V gene TRBV29-1 combines with J gene TRBJ2-7; D is possibly TRBD1 or TRBD2 (6 bases each). This CDR3 is 13 amino acids long. Germline-derived CDR1 and CDR2 are SQVTM and ANQGSEA. V was cut by 4 bases and J by 6 bases, with 16 bases left in between. CDR3 loop: CSVGRTDGGEQYF. In DNA, the CDR3 is TGCAGCGTTGGGAGGACAGACGGGGGCGAGCAGTACTTC.

The table lists this clonotype with many counts. The chain couples TRBV20-1 to TRBJ1-4; D might be TRBD1 (6 bases). Germline V CDR1 and CDR2: DFQATT, SNEGSKA (reference sequence). The CDR3 consists of 13 residues. The V end was cut by 2 bases, the J end by 15 bases, with 19 bases between. Here the CDR3 reads CSARSGDTGRVFF. The CDR3 DNA is TGCAGTGCTAGATCTGGGGACACGGGTCGGGTGTTTTTT.